This TCR beta chain was sequenced during a study of type 1 and type 2 diabetes patients. Study information: The cohort mixed type 1 diabetes, type 2 diabetes and nondiabetic donors. Sequencing for the whole study yielded 18,976,912 paired-end reads. Study-wide findings and caveats: Type 2 diabetes and control V and J usage correlated highly, about 0.97. Type 2 diabetes repertoires were more diverse than type 1 diabetes repertoires.

This clonotype was seen only a few times. What it binds is not known. The germline V and J ends were trimmed by 4 bases and 0 bases, with 8 bases remaining between them. The length of the CDR3 is 14 residues. The germline CDR1 and CDR2 sequences are LNHDA and SQIVND (reference sequence). PCR was run on genomic DNA. A primer set of 30 forward and 13 reverse primers amplified the CDR3. One entry per CDR3 protein, called by TCRdb with MiXCR from the multiplex PCR reads. Of approximately 260,000 distinct CDR3 sequences listed, approximately 45% were seen once; the top ten hold around 13%. Sequencing was carried out using peripheral blood mononuclear cells (PBMCs). The rearrangement uses TRBV19 and TRBJ2-3; unclear D gene. This TCR came from a man aged 18 to 29 with type 2 diabetes. The CDR3 DNA reads as TGTGCCAGTAGTACAGACGACAGCACAGATACGCAGTATTTT. Residues: CASSTDDSTDTQYF.